These 3 T cell receptor beta chains originate from one sample sequenced in a study of shared clonotypes between healthy human individuals. Profiling relied on immunoSEQ multiplex PCR, and the TCRdb table lists in-frame clones only, not all of them. The sample carries about 320,000 clones, around 87% recorded once. The sample consisted of memory CD8+ T cells sorted from blood. The subset: CD45RO+ cells pooled with CCR7-negative TemRA cells. These receptors were taken from a man between 18 and 29 years old in good health.

The chain employs TRBV5-6 and TRBJ2-3; 8 bases line up with TRBD1. The germline gives CDR1 SGHDT, CDR2 YYEEEE. V was clipped by 0 bases and J by 0 bases; unmatched bases: 6. The CDR3 totals 17 residues. The CDR3 reads CASSLAEGQVSTDTQYF. CDR3 nucleotide sequence: TGTGCCAGCAGCTTGGCCGAGGGACAGGTTAGCACAGATACGCAGTATTTT.

The J gene is TRBJ2-1, the V gene TRBV15; 10 positions match TRBD2. CDR1 is LNHNV, CDR2 YYDKDF, per germline (reference sequence). The CDR3 totals 14 residues. J gave up 7 bases and V 8 bases, and 8 bases lay outside the gene matches. Here the CDR3 reads CATLPSGGGNEQFF. The DNA for the CDR3 is TGTGCCACCCTGCCTAGCGGGGGAGGGAATGAGCAGTTCTTC. The whole variable domain, remainder taken from reference TRBV15 and TRBJ2-1, is DAMVIQNPRYQVTQFGKPVTLSCSQTLNHNVMYWYQQKSSQAPKLLFHYYDKDFNNEADTPDNFQSRRPNTSFCFLDIRSPGLGDTAMYLCATLPSGGGNEQFFGPGTRLTVL.

V is TRBV9 and J is TRBJ2-3; the D gene is possibly TRBD2 (6 bases). This CDR3 has 16 residues. The V and J ends lost 0 bases and 4 bases respectively, with 15 bases between them. The germline V gene has CDR1 SGDLS and CDR2 YYNGEE. The CDR3: CASSVERDLMADTQYF. In DNA, the CDR3 is TGTGCCAGCAGCGTAGAACGGGACTTAATGGCAGATACGCAGTATTTT.